Listed below are T cell receptor beta chains from one sample, sequenced in a study of beta chain features in type 1 diabetes. Using immunoSEQ multiplex PCR, the repertoire was profiled, and TCRdb retains in-frame clones only, with some absent. The table lists roughly 700,000 clones, around an eighth of them singletons. Sequencing input: naive CD4+ T cells from blood. The source is a man between 18 and 29 years old with type 1 diabetes. CDR3s include the opening cysteine and the closing phenylalanine or tryptophan. The order of the fields is J gene, clone size, D gene, V gene, CDR3 protein, CDR3 DNA. The D gene is left open where the match is weak. The size field is filled for only some rows; it gives once, few, many or a size class.

TRBJ1-6,-,TRBD1,TRBV7-9,CASSLEARQGNSPLHF,TGTGCCAGCAGCTTAGAGGCAAGACAGGGGAATTCACCCCTCCACTTT
TRBJ2-1,-,TRBD1,TRBV10-3,CATRTGEDNEQFF,TGTGCCACTCGGACAGGGGAGGACAATGAGCAGTTCTTC
TRBJ2-1,few,TRBD1,TRBV23-1,CASSQDRDYNEQFF,TGCGCCAGCAGCCAGGACAGGGACTACAATGAGCAGTTCTTC
TRBJ1-1,few,-,TRBV27,CASSSRGNTEAFF,TGTGCCAGCAGTTCCAGGGGGAACACTGAAGCTTTCTTT
TRBJ1-1,few,-,TRBV5-1,CASSFGAGTEAFF,TGCGCCAGCAGCTTCGGGGCAGGCACTGAAGCTTTCTTT
TRBJ1-6,-,TRBD1,TRBV2,CASNRDSNSPLHF,TGTGCCAGCAACCGGGACAGCAATTCACCCCTCCACTTT
TRBJ1-1,few,-,TRBV27,CASSGGIGVAFF,TGTGCCAGCTCTGGAGGGATTGGAGTTGCTTTCTTT
TRBJ1-1,-,-,TRBV5-6,CASSLEGPEAFF,TGTGCCAGCAGCTTGGAAGGGCCAGAAGCTTTCTTT
TRBJ2-7,few,TRBD1,TRBV6-5,CASSPGQGAYEQYF,TGTGCCAGCAGCCCCGGACAGGGTGCGTACGAGCAGTACTTC
TRBJ2-7,-,-,TRBV29-1,CSVDVGEYEQYF,TGCAGCGTTGATGTCGGGGAGTACGAGCAGTACTTC
TRBJ2-1,few,-,TRBV28,CASSLSQGMYNEQFF,TGTGCCAGCAGTTTATCGCAGGGGATGTACAATGAGCAGTTCTTC
TRBJ1-6,-,TRBD1,TRBV7-8,CASSSLNHRGRNSPLHF,TGTGCCAGCAGCTCCCTAAACCACAGGGGCAGAAATTCACCCCTCCACTTT
TRBJ2-3,few,-,TRBV5-1,CASRNTDTQYF,TGCGCCAGCAGAAACACAGATACGCAGTATTTT
TRBJ1-2,-,-,TRBV18,CATSDGTYGYTF,TGTGCCACTTCAGACGGAACCTATGGCTACACCTTC
TRBJ2-7,-,-,TRBV4-1,CASSQVSRTVYEQYF,TGCGCCAGCAGCCAAGTCTCCCGGACAGTCTACGAGCAGTACTTC
TRBJ2-3,few,-,TRBV9,CASSVSADTQYF,TGTGCCAGCAGCGTAAGTGCCGATACGCAGTATTTT
TRBJ2-1,few,-,TRBV2,CASSGFREGAYQWQFF,TGTGCCAGCAGTGGCTTCCGGGAGGGGGCCTATCAGTGGCAGTTCTTC
TRBJ2-1,few,-,TRBV19,CASSAESSYNEQFF,TGTGCCAGTAGTGCGGAGAGCTCCTACAATGAGCAGTTCTTC
TRBJ2-5,few,-,TRBV5-8,CASSTQGGETQYF,TGTGCCAGCAGCACCCAGGGAGGTGAGACCCAGTACTTC
TRBJ2-7,-,-,TRBV7-9,CASSAGRTPIYEQYF,TGTGCCAGCAGCGCAGGGAGGACTCCAATCTACGAGCAGTACTTC
TRBJ2-2,-,-,TRBV28,CASSLPTGFQGTGELFF,TGTGCCAGCAGTTTACCTACAGGGTTCCAGGGGACCGGGGAGCTGTTTTTT
TRBJ2-1,-,-,TRBV2,CASTLAHEQFF,TGTGCCAGCACTTTAGCCCATGAGCAGTTCTTC
TRBJ1-5,-,TRBD1,TRBV10-3,CAISESQGQGISNQPQHF,TGTGCCATCAGTGAGTCTCAGGGACAGGGGATTAGCAATCAGCCCCAGCATTTT
TRBJ2-3,few,-,TRBV29-1,CSVRQLATGAGTQYF,TGCAGCGTTCGACAGTTAGCGACGGGGGCTGGTACGCAGTATTTT
TRBJ1-2,few,-,TRBV5-1,CASSSGGGGYTF,TGCGCCAGCAGCTCCGGGGGCGGTGGCTACACCTTC
TRBJ1-1,-,TRBD1,TRBV7-9,CASSKGQGAFF,TGTGCCAGCAGCAAGGGACAGGGGGCTTTCTTT
TRBJ2-3,-,-,TRBV27,CASSPWAGSTDTQYF,TGTGCCAGCAGCCCCTGGGCGGGGAGCACAGATACGCAGTATTTT
TRBJ2-1,-,TRBD1,TRBV5-1,CASSEDRGSWVDEQFF,TGCGCCAGCAGCGAGGACAGGGGGTCCTGGGTGGATGAGCAGTTCTTC
TRBJ1-5,-,-,TRBV19,CASRPQGYSNQPQHF,TGTGCCAGTAGACCACAGGGTTATAGCAATCAGCCCCAGCATTTT
TRBJ1-6,-,-,TRBV19,CASSIRVPQPLHF,TGTGCCAGTAGTATCCGAGTCCCGCAACCCCTCCACTTT
TRBJ2-5,few,-,TRBV7-9,CASSLGLWETQYF,TGTGCCAGCAGCTTGGGACTTTGGGAGACCCAGTACTTC
TRBJ2-2,-,TRBD1,TRBV25-1,CASSDPRTGITGELFF,TGTGCCAGCAGTGACCCCAGGACAGGGATCACCGGGGAGCTGTTTTTT
TRBJ2-7,few,-,TRBV10-3,CATISAGGASYEQYF,TGTGCCACCATTTCGGCTGGCGGGGCCTCCTACGAGCAGTACTTC
TRBJ1-1,-,TRBD1,TRBV28,CASSSGGQGRVEAFF,TGTGCCAGCAGTTCCGGGGGACAGGGGAGGGTTGAAGCTTTCTTT
TRBJ1-4,few,TRBD1,TRBV7-9,CASRRTGPGDEKLFF,TGTGCCAGCAGGCGGACAGGCCCCGGGGATGAAAAACTGTTTTTT
TRBJ2-7,-,TRBD1,TRBV29-1,CSVVRGQAYEQYF,TGCAGCGTTGTAAGAGGACAGGCCTACGAGCAGTACTTC
TRBJ2-6,-,-,TRBV19,CASKQLSSGANVLTF,TGTGCCAGTAAGCAATTGAGCTCTGGGGCCAACGTCCTGACTTTC
TRBJ2-5,-,-,TRBV7-2,CASSFGHQETQYF,TGTGCCAGCAGCTTTGGGCACCAAGAGACCCAGTACTTC
TRBJ2-7,-,-,TRBV6-4,CASSDSGRGSYEQYF,TGTGCCAGCAGTGACTCGGGACGGGGCTCCTACGAGCAGTACTTC
TRBJ2-2,few,-,TRBV28,CAMGRDIANTGELFF,TGTGCCATGGGCCGGGACATAGCGAACACCGGGGAGCTGTTTTTT
TRBJ1-2,few,TRBD1,TRBV2,CASRRGQAANYGYTF,TGTGCCAGCAGGAGGGGGCAAGCCGCTAACTATGGCTACACCTTC
TRBJ1-3,-,-,TRBV19,CASSPASSGNTIYF,TGTGCCAGTAGTCCCGCGAGCTCTGGAAACACCATATATTTT
TRBJ1-1,few,-,TRBV5-1,CASSRVTGNTEAFF,TGCGCCAGCAGTAGGGTTACTGGGAACACTGAAGCTTTCTTT
TRBJ1-6,few,TRBD1,TRBV4-1,CASSQGNDRGDSPLHF,TGCGCCAGCAGCCAAGGAAACGACAGGGGGGATTCACCCCTCCACTTT